This note documents a single TCR beta chain sequence. The table came from immunoSEQ multiplex PCR; TCRdb's copy has only in-frame clones and leaves some out. The table includes around 130,000 clones, around 81% detected once. This sample was included in a study of blood T cell repertoires in COVID-19. Trimming removed 7 bases from V and 8 bases from J, with 14 bases in between. The CDR3 has 11 amino acids. The germline CDR1 and CDR2 sequences are GTSNPN and SVGIG (reference sequence). Sequenced: peripheral blood. The source is a human donor in a cohort sampled during active COVID-19. The chain combines TRBV30 with TRBJ1-2; the D gene is possibly TRBD1 (6 bases). CDR3 region: CASSRGGGYTF. The DNA of the CDR3 is TGTGCCTCCTCGAGGGGGGGCGGCTACACCTTC. The variable domain in full, with the rest retrieved from reference TRBV30 and TRBJ1-2, is SQTIHQWPATLVQPVGSPLSLECTVEGTSNPNLYWYRQAAGRGLQLLFYSVGIGQISSEVPQNLSASRPQDRQFILSSKKLLLSDSGFYLCASSRGGGYTFGSGTRLTVV.